This section outlines one TCR beta chain sequence together with its context. Sequencing was performed with immunoSEQ multiplex PCR; in TCRdb, only in-frame clones are kept and a portion is missing. The table includes under 2,000,000 clones, approximately 94% detected once. Positively selected for CCR7, the CD45RO-negative cells used as naive CD8 cells excluded terminally differentiated effector memory CD45RA+ cells. The data were taken from a study of shared clonotypes between healthy human individuals. Per the germline V gene, CDR1 is MDHEN and CDR2 is SYDVKM. V dropped 4 bases and J dropped 3 bases, with 12 bases sitting between them. The CDR3 extends over 14 amino acids.

The specimen sequenced was naive CD8+ T cells sorted from blood. This receptor was taken from a man between 18 and 35 years old in good health. This sequence joins TRBV28 and TRBJ1-2; TRBD1 might be the D (6 bases). The CDR3 coding sequence is TGTGCCAGCAGTTCCGATACAGGGTACTATGGCTACACCTTC. Translating it yields CASSSDTGYYGYTF.